Reported below is one T cell receptor (beta chain). The specificity of this receptor is unknown. No base quality values were provided; no much bigger clone lies one nucleotide off. This specimen belongs to a study of cytomegalovirus exposure and HLA in healthy donors (dated by TCRdb to the late 2010s). Regarding the research as a whole: The 666 repertoires of the first cohort and the approximately 110 validation repertoires were produced on the same platform, according to a later analysis. The study aimed to test whether signatures of past pathogen exposure could be identified by cataloging public T cell receptors. In addition to the first cohort of 650 to 750 subjects, a separate validation cohort of over 90 different subjects was used. The study combined high-throughput TCR immunosequencing, statistical association of individual TCRs with disease status, and machine learning to predict cytomegalovirus infection status. The investigation overall reported the following: The study gave a list of about 170 TCR beta chains associated with cytomegalovirus. Most TCR sequences were seen in very few donors, while some public TCRs were found in many individuals. In a later analysis, TCRs clustered in the first cohort were found to also tend to co-occur in the roughly 120 validation repertoires, with roughly 93% of cluster scores above 0. In both the original and validation cohorts, the classifier was reported to diagnose cytomegalovirus status with high specificity and sensitivity. The authors suggested that the approach could potentially be generalized to other disease states and immunological phenotypes. All 120 or so repertoires were used to score co-occurrence in the validation cohort in a later analysis, because that analysis had no HLA typing for the cohort. In vitro tests confirmed that a few of the cytomegalovirus-associated TCR beta chains recognize cytomegalovirus antigens.

Libraries were built with the immunoSEQ multiplex PCR assay. On the authors' methods: To diagnose cytomegalovirus status from the catalog of TCR beta chain sequences, a statistical classification framework was built. This immuneACCESS table, as held by TCRdb, lists in-frame sequences with V and J called but not all clones. Of the missing ones, under half trace to an unresolved V gene in checked studies; the others have no known cause. Clonal size and the V and J genes are those of that table, whereas D and trimming came from the DNA. For this sample there are some 110,000 clones; about 86% appear just once. The ten largest account for roughly 4.2% of the sample. The donors were included in the validation cohort of 90 to 150 subjects, a group kept apart from the approximately 700-subject first cohort. At the junction V is shortened by 5 bases and J by 4 bases, with 9 bases in between. CDR1 and CDR2 are drawn from the germline V gene: MNHEY, SVGAGI. Including cysteine and phenylalanine, the CDR3 has 13 amino acids. Only the CDR3 part of the read is kept: 39 bases, read in frame from the first base.

The sequence was collected from a woman aged 18-29 years in good health and CMV-seropositive. The sample taken for sequencing was PBMCs. Recombination joined TRBV6-5 with TRBJ1-5; TRBD1 might be the D gene, on 5 matching bases. The CDR3 protein: CASSPTGNQPQHF. The DNA reads as follows: TGTGCCAGCAGTCCTACAGGAAATCAGCCCCAGCATTTT.